This is a list of T cell receptor beta chains from one sample in a study of blood T cell repertoires in COVID-19. Using immunoSEQ multiplex PCR, the repertoire was profiled, and TCRdb retains in-frame clones only, with some absent. The sample includes approximately 21,000 clones, more than 65% of them seen just once. Sequences were obtained from peripheral blood. The receptors come from an elderly man with acute or convalescent COVID-19. CDR3s include the opening cysteine and the closing phenylalanine or tryptophan. The order of the fields is CDR3 DNA, CDR3 protein, J gene, V gene, D gene, clone size. D genes are given only for firm matches. Clone size is stated in some rows and not others, as once, few, many or a class when expanded.

CDR3 DNA: TGTGCCATCAGTGGCGGACAGGGAGAAGCTTTCTTT
CDR3 protein: CAISGGQGEAFF
J gene: TRBJ1-1
V gene: TRBV10-3
D gene: TRBD1
clone size: NA

CDR3 DNA: TGCAGTGCTAGTACCGGCGGTGACTATGCCGGCTACACCTTC
CDR3 protein: CSASTGGDYAGYTF
J gene: TRBJ1-2
V gene: TRBV20-1
D gene: NA
clone size: NA

CDR3 DNA: TGTGCTAGCCAACTTTCGTCGGGGCGGGGAAATGAGCAGTTCTTC
CDR3 protein: CASQLSSGRGNEQFF
J gene: TRBJ2-1
V gene: TRBV7-7
D gene: NA
clone size: NA

CDR3 DNA: TGCGCCAGCAGCTTGGTTGGTCAGGACAGGCGTCGGGAGGGCTACACCTTC
CDR3 protein: CASSLVGQDRRREGYTF
J gene: TRBJ1-2
V gene: TRBV5-1
D gene: TRBD1
clone size: NA

CDR3 DNA: TGTGCCAGCTCACCACGGGACAGGGTTCTCTCACCCCTCCACTTT
CDR3 protein: CASSPRDRVLSPLHF
J gene: TRBJ1-6
V gene: TRBV18
D gene: TRBD1
clone size: NA

CDR3 DNA: TGTGCCAGCAGTTTATCGAGGGGAGGGTTGGCAGAGACCCAGTACTTC
CDR3 protein: CASSLSRGGLAETQYF
J gene: TRBJ2-5
V gene: TRBV27
D gene: TRBD2
clone size: NA

CDR3 DNA: TGTGCCAGTAGTAAGAGACAGGGGATTTACGAGCAGTACTTC
CDR3 protein: CASSKRQGIYEQYF
J gene: TRBJ2-7
V gene: TRBV19
D gene: TRBD1
clone size: NA

CDR3 DNA: TGTGCCATCAGGTCAGGGGATAGCAATCAGCCCCAGCATTTT
CDR3 protein: CAIRSGDSNQPQHF
J gene: TRBJ1-5
V gene: TRBV10-3
D gene: NA
clone size: NA

CDR3 DNA: TGTGCCAGCTCACCACCGGCGGGGGGCGGTTCGACAGATACGCAGTATTTT
CDR3 protein: CASSPPAGGGSTDTQYF
J gene: TRBJ2-3
V gene: TRBV18
D gene: TRBD2
clone size: NA

CDR3 DNA: TGCGCCAGCACCACAGGGTGGGAGACCCAGTACTTC
CDR3 protein: CASTTGWETQYF
J gene: TRBJ2-5
V gene: TRBV5-1
D gene: NA
clone size: NA

CDR3 DNA: TGTGCCAGCATCGTTACCGGGAATGAAGCTTTCTTT
CDR3 protein: CASIVTGNEAFF
J gene: TRBJ1-1
V gene: TRBV12-3/TRBV12-4
D gene: NA
clone size: NA

CDR3 DNA: TGTGCCAGCGGGAGCCGGGAGAATGCTCAGCCCCAGCATTTT
CDR3 protein: CASGSRENAQPQHF
J gene: TRBJ1-5
V gene: TRBV6-6
D gene: NA
clone size: NA

CDR3 DNA: TGTGCCAGCAGTCCGGGACAGGGCGGAAACATTCAGTACTTC
CDR3 protein: CASSPGQGGNIQYF
J gene: TRBJ2-4
V gene: TRBV28
D gene: TRBD1
clone size: NA

CDR3 DNA: TGTGCCAGCAGTGAAAAGGGGCTAGCGGGACGGCAAAGCTCCTACAATGAGCAGTTCTTC
CDR3 protein: CASSEKGLAGRQSSYNEQFF
J gene: TRBJ2-1
V gene: TRBV6-1
D gene: TRBD2
clone size: NA

CDR3 DNA: TGTGCCAGCAGCTTCGGGACAGGCTACACCGGGGAGCTGTTTTTT
CDR3 protein: CASSFGTGYTGELFF
J gene: TRBJ2-2
V gene: TRBV14
D gene: TRBD1
clone size: NA

CDR3 DNA: TGTGCCAGCAGCCTCCTCGGGACAAAAAATGAAAAACTGTTTTTT
CDR3 protein: CASSLLGTKNEKLFF
J gene: TRBJ1-4
V gene: TRBV14
D gene: NA
clone size: once

CDR3 DNA: TGTGCCAGCAGCCAGGGGGGTAATTCACCCCTCCACTTT
CDR3 protein: CASSQGGNSPLHF
J gene: TRBJ1-6
V gene: TRBV14
D gene: NA
clone size: NA

CDR3 DNA: TGTGCCAGTGCCCGAGGCTTGTATAGCAATCAGCCCCAGCATTTT
CDR3 protein: CASARGLYSNQPQHF
J gene: TRBJ1-5
V gene: TRBV19
D gene: NA
clone size: once